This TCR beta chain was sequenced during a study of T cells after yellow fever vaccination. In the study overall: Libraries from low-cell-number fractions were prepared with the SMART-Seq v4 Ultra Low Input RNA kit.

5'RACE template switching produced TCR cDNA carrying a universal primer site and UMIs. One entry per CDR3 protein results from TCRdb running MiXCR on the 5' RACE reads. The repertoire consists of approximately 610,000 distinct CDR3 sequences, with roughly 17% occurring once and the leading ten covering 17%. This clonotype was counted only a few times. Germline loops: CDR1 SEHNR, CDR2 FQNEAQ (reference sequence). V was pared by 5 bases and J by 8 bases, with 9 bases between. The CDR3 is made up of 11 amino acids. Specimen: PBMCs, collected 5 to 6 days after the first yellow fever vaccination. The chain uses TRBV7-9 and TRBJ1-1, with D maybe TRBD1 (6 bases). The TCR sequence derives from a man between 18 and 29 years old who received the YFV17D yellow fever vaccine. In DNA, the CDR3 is TGTGCCAGCAGCCTGGACAGCGAAGCTTTCTTT. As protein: CASSLDSEAFF.